This T cell receptor (beta chain) was identified in a study of shared clonotypes between healthy human individuals. V trimming: 5 bases; J trimming: 8 bases; junction bases outside the gene matches: 6. The germline V gene encodes CDR1 MNHEY and CDR2 SVGAGI. The CDR3 runs 14 residues. Clones were sequenced by immunoSEQ multiplex PCR, and TCRdb holds only the in-frame ones, with some missing. The table lists about 700,000 clones, roughly nine tenths of them singletons. Naive CD8 populations comprised CD45RO-negative cells positively selected for CCR7, excluding terminally differentiated effector memory CD45RA+ cells.

The chain joins TRBV6-5 to TRBJ1-4, with 9 positions matching TRBD1. This clonotype originated in a young man in good health. The specimen sequenced was naive CD8+ T cells sorted from blood. CDR3 in DNA: TGTGCCAGCAGTCTGACAGGGGGTGGGGAAAAACTGTTTTTT. As protein: CASSLTGGGEKLFF.